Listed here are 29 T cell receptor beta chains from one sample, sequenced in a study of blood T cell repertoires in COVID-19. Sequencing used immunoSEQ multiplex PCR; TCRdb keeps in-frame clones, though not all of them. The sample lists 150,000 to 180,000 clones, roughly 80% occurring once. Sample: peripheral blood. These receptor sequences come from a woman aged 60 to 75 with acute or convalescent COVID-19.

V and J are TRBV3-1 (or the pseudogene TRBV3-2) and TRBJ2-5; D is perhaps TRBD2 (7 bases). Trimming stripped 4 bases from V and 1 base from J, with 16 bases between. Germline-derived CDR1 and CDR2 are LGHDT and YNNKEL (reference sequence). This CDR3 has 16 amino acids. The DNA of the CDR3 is TGTGCCAGCAGCCCGTCCGCGGGGGCCACCCAAGAGACCCAGTACTTC. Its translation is CASSPSAGATQETQYF.

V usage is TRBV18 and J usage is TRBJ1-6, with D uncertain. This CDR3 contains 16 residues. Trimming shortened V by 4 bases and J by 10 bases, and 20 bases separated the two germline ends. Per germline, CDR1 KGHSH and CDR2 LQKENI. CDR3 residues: CASSLTQVLEESPLHF. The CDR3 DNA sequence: TGTGCCAGCTCACTTACGCAGGTCCTGGAGGAATCACCCCTCCACTTT. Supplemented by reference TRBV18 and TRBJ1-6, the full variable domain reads NAGVMQNPRHLVRRRGQEARLRCSPMKGHSHVYWYRQLPEEGLKFMVYLQKENIIDESGMPKERFSAEFPKEGPSILRIQQVVRGDSAAYFCASSLTQVLEESPLHFGNGTRLTVT.

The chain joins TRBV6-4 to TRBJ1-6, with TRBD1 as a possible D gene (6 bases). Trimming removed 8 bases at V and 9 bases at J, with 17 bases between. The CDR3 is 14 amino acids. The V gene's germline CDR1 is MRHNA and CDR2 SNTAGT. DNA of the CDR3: TGTGCCAGCGCCTACAGGGAGGGAGGTTCACCCCTCCACTTT. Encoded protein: CASAYREGGSPLHF.

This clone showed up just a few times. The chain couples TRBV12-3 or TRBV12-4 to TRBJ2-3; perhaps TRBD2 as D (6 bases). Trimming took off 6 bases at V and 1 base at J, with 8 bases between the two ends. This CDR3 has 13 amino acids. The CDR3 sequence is CASRGGRTDTQYF. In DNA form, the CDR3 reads TGTGCCAGCAGGGGAGGTCGCACAGATACGCAGTATTTT.

CDR3 nucleotide sequence: TGTGCCACCAGCAGTCGAGTGCTCAGCACAGATACGCAGTATTTT. It codes for CATSSRVLSTDTQYF. The gene calls are TRBV15 and TRBJ2-3; no clear D gene. In germline, CDR1 is LNHNV, CDR2 YYDKDF (reference sequence). Trimming removed 3 bases from V and 0 bases from J, with 10 bases in between. CDR3 length: 15 amino acids.

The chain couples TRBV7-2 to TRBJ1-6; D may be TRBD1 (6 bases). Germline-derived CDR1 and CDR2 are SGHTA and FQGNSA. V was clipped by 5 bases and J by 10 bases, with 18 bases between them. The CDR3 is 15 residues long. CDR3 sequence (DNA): TGTGCCAGCAGCCCCCGGGACACAAGCGCCTCACCCCTCCACTTT. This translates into CASSPRDTSASPLHF.

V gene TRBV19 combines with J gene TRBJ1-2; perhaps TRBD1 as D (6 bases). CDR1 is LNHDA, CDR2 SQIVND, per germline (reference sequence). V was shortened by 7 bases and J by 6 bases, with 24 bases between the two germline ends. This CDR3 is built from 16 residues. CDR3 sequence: CASNERQATGSNGYTF. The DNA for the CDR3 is TGTGCCAGTAACGAGCGACAGGCTACGGGGTCGAATGGCTACACCTTC.

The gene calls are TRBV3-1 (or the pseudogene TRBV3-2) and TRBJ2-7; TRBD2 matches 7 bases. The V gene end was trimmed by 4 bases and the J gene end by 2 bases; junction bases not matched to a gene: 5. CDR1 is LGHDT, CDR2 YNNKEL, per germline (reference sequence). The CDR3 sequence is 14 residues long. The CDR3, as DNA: TGTGCCAGCAGCCTCCAAGCGGGACCCTACGAGCAGTACTTC. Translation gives CASSLQAGPYEQYF.

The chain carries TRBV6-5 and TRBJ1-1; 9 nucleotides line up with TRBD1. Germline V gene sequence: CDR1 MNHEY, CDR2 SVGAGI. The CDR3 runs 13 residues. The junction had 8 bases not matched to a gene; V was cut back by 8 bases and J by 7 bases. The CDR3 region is CASLNRGLGEAFF. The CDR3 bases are TGTGCCAGCTTAAACAGGGGGCTTGGTGAAGCTTTCTTT.

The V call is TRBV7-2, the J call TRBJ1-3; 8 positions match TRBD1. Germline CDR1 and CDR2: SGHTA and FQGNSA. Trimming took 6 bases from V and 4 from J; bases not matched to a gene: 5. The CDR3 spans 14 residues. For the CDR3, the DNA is TGTGCCAGCAGACTGACAGGGGCCGGAAACACCATATATTTT. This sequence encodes CASRLTGAGNTIYF. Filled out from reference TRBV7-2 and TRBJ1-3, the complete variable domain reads GAGVSQSPSNKVTEKGKDVELRCDPISGHTALYWYRQSLGQGLEFLIYFQGNSAPDKSGLPSDRFSAERTGGSVSTLTIQRTQQEDSAVYLCASRLTGAGNTIYFGEGSWLTVV.

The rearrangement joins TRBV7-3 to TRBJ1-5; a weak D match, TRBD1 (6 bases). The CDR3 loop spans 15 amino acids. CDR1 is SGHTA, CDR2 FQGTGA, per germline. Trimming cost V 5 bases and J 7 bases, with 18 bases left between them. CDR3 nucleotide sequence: TGTGCCAGCAGCCCAACGAATTCAGGGGCACAGCCCCAGCATTTT. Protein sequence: CASSPTNSGAQPQHF.

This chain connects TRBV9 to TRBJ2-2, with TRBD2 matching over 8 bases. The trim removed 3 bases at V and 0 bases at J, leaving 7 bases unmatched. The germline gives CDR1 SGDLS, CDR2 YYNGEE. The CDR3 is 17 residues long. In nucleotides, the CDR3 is TGTGCCAGCAGCGGCCTTAGCGGGGTCGCGAACACCGGGGAGCTGTTTTTT. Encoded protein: CASSGLSGVANTGELFF.

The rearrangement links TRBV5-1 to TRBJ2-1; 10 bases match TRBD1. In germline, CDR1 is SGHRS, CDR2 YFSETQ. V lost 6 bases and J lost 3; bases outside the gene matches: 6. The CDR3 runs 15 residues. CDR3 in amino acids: CASTNRDRGYNEQFF. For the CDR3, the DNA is TGCGCCAGCACCAACCGGGACAGGGGCTACAATGAGCAGTTCTTC.

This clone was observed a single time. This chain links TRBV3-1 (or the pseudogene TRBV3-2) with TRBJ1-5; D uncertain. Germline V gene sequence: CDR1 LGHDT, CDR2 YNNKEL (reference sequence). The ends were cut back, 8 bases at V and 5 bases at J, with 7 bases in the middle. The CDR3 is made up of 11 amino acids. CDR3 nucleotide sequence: TGTGCCAGCGGCGGGGATCAGCCCCAGCATTTT. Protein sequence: CASGGDQPQHF.

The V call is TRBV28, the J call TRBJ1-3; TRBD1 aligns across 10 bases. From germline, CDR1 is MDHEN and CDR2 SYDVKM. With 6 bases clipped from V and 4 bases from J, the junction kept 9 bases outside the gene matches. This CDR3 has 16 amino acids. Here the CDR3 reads CASRNRQGAQGNTIYF. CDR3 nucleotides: TGTGCCAGCAGAAACCGACAGGGGGCTCAAGGAAACACCATATATTTT.

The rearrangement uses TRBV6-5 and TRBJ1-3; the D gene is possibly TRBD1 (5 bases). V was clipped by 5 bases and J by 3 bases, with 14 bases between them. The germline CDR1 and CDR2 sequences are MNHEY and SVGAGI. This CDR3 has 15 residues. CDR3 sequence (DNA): TGTGCCAGCAGTCTCCAACCAGGGTATGGAAACACCATATATTTT. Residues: CASSLQPGYGNTIYF.

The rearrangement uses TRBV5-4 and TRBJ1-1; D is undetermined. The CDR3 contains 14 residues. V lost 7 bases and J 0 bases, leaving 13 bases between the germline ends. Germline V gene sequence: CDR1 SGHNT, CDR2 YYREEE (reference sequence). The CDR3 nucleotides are TGTGCCAGCGCTGGCGGACTGGTGAACACTGAAGCTTTCTTT. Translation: CASAGGLVNTEAFF.

CDR3 sequence reads: CASSVGDYWETQYF. The CDR3 DNA follows: TGCGCCAGCAGTGTGGGGGACTACTGGGAGACCCAGTACTTC. This chain connects TRBV10-1 to TRBJ2-5; TRBD2 matches 7 bases. J was trimmed by 5 bases and V by 4 bases; bases with no gene match: 7. Per germline, CDR1 WNHNN and CDR2 SYGVQD (reference sequence). This CDR3 is 14 amino acids long.

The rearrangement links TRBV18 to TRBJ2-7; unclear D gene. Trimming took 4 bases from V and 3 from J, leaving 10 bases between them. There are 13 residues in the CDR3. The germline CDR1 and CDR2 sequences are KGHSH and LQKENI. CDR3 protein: CASSLGSNYEQYF. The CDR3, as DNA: TGTGCCAGCTCACTCGGGTCGAACTACGAGCAGTACTTC.

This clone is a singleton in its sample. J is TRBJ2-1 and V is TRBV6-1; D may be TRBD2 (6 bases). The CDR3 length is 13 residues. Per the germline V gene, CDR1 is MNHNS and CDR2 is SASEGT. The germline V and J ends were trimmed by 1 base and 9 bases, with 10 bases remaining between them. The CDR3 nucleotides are TGTGCCAGCAGTGAAGGACTAGTTGGTGAGCAGTTCTTC. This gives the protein CASSEGLVGEQFF.

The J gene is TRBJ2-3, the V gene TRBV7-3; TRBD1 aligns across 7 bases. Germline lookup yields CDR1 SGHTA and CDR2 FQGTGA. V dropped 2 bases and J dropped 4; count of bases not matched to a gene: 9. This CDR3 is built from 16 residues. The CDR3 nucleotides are TGTGCCAGCAGCTTAGCCCCTAGGGGGCGCGCAGATACGCAGTATTTT. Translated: CASSLAPRGRADTQYF.

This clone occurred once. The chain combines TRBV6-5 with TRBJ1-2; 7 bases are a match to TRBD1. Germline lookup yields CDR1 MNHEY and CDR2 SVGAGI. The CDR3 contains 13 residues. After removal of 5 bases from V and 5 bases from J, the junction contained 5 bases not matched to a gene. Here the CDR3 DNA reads TGTGCCAGCAGTCTCGACAGGGTTTATGGCTACACCTTC. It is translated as CASSLDRVYGYTF.

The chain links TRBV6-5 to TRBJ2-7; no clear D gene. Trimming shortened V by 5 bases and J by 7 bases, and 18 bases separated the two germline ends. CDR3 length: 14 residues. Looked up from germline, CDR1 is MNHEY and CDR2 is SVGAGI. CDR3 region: CASSPQPGRREQYV. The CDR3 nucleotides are TGTGCCAGCAGTCCTCAGCCAGGAAGACGGGAGCAGTACGTC.

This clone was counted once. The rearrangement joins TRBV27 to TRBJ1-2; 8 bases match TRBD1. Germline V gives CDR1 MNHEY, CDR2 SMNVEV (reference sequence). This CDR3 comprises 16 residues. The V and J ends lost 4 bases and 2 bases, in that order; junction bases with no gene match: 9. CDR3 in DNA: TGTGCCAGCAGTTCAATCGCCGGACAGGGAAACTATGGCTACACCTTC. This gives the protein CASSSIAGQGNYGYTF.

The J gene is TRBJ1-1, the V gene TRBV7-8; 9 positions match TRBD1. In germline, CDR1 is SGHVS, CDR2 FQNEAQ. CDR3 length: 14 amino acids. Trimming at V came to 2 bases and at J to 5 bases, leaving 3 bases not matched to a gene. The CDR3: CASSLRTGVTEAFF. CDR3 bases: TGTGCCAGCAGCTTACGGACAGGGGTAACTGAAGCTTTCTTT.

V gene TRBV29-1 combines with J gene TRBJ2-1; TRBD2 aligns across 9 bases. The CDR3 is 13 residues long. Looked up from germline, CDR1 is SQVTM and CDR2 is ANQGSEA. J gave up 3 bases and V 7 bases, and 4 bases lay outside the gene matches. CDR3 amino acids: CSAYSGGYNEQFF. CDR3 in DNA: TGCAGCGCCTATAGCGGGGGCTACAATGAGCAGTTCTTC.

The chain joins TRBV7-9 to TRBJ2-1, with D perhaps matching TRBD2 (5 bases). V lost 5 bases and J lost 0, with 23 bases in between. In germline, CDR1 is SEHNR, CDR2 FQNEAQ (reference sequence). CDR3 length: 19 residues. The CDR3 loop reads CASSLSKYERTSSYNEQFF. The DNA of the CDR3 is TGTGCCAGCAGCCTCAGTAAGTACGAGCGGACGAGCTCCTACAATGAGCAGTTCTTC.

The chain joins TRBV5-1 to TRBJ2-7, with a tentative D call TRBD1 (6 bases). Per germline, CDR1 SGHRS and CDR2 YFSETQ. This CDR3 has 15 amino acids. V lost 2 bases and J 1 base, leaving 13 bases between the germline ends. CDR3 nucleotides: TGCGCCAGCAGCTTTTGGGCAGGGGTGTCCTACGAGCAGTACTTC. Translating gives CASSFWAGVSYEQYF.

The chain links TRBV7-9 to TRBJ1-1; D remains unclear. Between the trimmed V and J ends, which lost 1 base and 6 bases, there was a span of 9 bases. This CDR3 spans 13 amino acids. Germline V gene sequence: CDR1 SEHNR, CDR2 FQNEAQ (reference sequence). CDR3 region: CASSLGTTPEAFF. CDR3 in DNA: TGTGCCAGCAGCTTAGGAACAACCCCTGAAGCTTTCTTT. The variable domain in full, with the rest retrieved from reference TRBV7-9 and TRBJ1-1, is DTGVSQNPRHKITKRGQNVTFRCDPISEHNRLYWYRQTLGQGPEFLTYFQNEAQLEKSRLLSDRFSAERPKGSFSTLEIQRTEQGDSAMYLCASSLGTTPEAFFGQGTRLTVV.